This T cell receptor beta chain derives from a study of blood T cells in healthy people across ages. Overall study findings and caveats: Roughly linear declines in TCR beta diversity per million T cells occurred with age. Naive CD4+ cell counts and diversity both ran higher in long-lived than in aged donors.

This clonotype occurred many times. Its antigen is unidentified. With a J-beta primer mix and a sample-barcoded 5' primer, a second PCR ran about 7 to 11 cycles. Any given sample supplied a minimum of 3 million CDR3-containing paired-end reads. TCRdb re-analysed the 5' RACE reads in MiXCR, keeping a single row per CDR3 protein. This table holds hundreds of thousands of distinct CDR3 sequences, less than 35% found once. Total RNA was isolated from each sample in quantities of at least 5.5 micrograms. Per the germline V gene, CDR1 is SGHTA and CDR2 is FQGNSA. The trim removed 5 bases at V and 1 base at J, leaving 3 bases unmatched. The CDR3 length is 15 residues.

Sequenced material: blood. V gene TRBV7-2 combines with J gene TRBJ2-5, with 11 bases fitting TRBD2. This receptor was obtained from a woman aged 80 or over in good health. This CDR3 reads CASSVLAGVQETQYF. CDR3 DNA: TGTGCCAGCAGCGTACTAGCGGGGGTCCAAGAGACCCAGTACTTC.